This T cell receptor (beta chain) was sequenced during a study of T cell changes during pregnancy in multiple sclerosis. Assay used: immunoSEQ multiplex PCR; TCRdb lists only in-frame clones, some missing. The table shows just over 40,000 clones, with over 75% occurring only once. The CDR3 sequence is 17 residues long. Germline CDR1 and CDR2: SGDLS and YYNGEE. The J segment lost 7 bases and the V segment lost 0 bases, leaving 9 bases of the junction unmatched. V is TRBV9 and J is TRBJ2-2; 10 nucleotides align to TRBD1. Sequencing used peripheral blood, obtained in the first trimester of pregnancy. The TCR was taken from a female donor in good health, enrolled as a control in a pregnancy study. CDR3 loop: CASSVEGDRGRDGELFF. The CDR3, as DNA: TGTGCCAGCAGCGTAGAGGGAGACAGGGGGCGAGACGGGGAGCTGTTTTTT.